Listed here are 14 T cell receptor beta chains from one sample, sequenced in a study of cytomegalovirus exposure and HLA in healthy donors. This PCR relied on a set of 60 Vbeta primers and 13 Jbeta primers. Assay: immunoSEQ multiplex PCR; the TCRdb copy retains only in-frame clones and omits some. The sample lists about 90,000 clones; approximately 64% were seen once. The sample comprised PBMCs. The receptors come from a woman between 50 and 59 years old in good health and CMV-seropositive.

This chain joins TRBV25-1 and TRBJ1-1; D not resolved. Germline V lookup: CDR1 MGHDK, CDR2 SYGVNS. The CDR3 is made up of 16 amino acids. Trimming removed 0 bases at V and 0 bases at J, with 11 bases between. The CDR3 protein is CASSEYGITMNTEAFF. The CDR3 DNA reads as TGTGCCAGCAGTGAATACGGGATTACCATGAACACTGAAGCTTTCTTT.

The chain links TRBV9 to TRBJ2-5, with 12 bases aligning to TRBD2. The CDR3 contains 21 residues. CDR1 SGDLS and CDR2 YYNGEE come from the germline V gene. With 0 bases clipped from V and 0 bases from J, the junction kept 15 bases outside the gene matches. Written as DNA, the CDR3 is TGTGCCAGCAGCGTAGGCCCTGGGGCTAGCGGGGGGGCCCCGTACCAAGAGACCCAGTACTTC. Translation: CASSVGPGASGGAPYQETQYF.

This clone was counted a few times. The CDR3 nucleotides read TGTGCCAGCAGCTTAGGGACAGCTAGGTCACCCCTCCACTTT. It encodes CASSLGTARSPLHF. This chain uses TRBV7-9 with TRBJ1-6, with D possibly matching TRBD1 (6 bases). CDR1 SEHNR and CDR2 FQNEAQ come from the germline V gene (reference sequence). V was cut by 1 base and J by 10 bases, with 11 bases left in between. The CDR3 totals 14 residues.

The chain joins TRBV4-3 to TRBJ1-1; 9 nucleotides agree with TRBD1. The trim removed 0 bases at V and 4 bases at J, leaving 6 bases unmatched. Germline V gene lookup returns CDR1 LGHNA and CDR2 YSLEER. The CDR3 contains 16 residues. CDR3 DNA sequence: TGCGCCAGCAGCCAAGATGGGGGACAGGGAGGCACTGAAGCTTTCTTT. Translated, it gives CASSQDGGQGGTEAFF.

This sequence joins TRBV14 and TRBJ2-7; TRBD1 matches 11 bases. Germline V gives CDR1 SGHDN, CDR2 FVKESK. V gave up 0 bases and J gave up 2 bases; unmatched junction bases: 6. This CDR3 is 17 amino acids long. CDR3 nucleotides: TGTGCCAGCAGCCAAGACGGGGGACAGGGGGAACCCTACGAGCAGTACTTC. Amino acids: CASSQDGGQGEPYEQYF.

In its sample, this clone was seen a few times. A junction end diverges from the germline sequence, so it may reflect a read error. V usage is TRBV7-9 and J usage is TRBJ2-3; D not certain. There are 13 residues in the CDR3. From germline, CDR1 is SEHNR and CDR2 FQNEAQ (reference sequence). CDR3 protein: CSSKTSGTDTQYF. The CDR3 DNA is TGTTCCAGCAAGACTTCGGGTACAGATACGCAGTATTTT.

The V and J genes are TRBV10-3 and TRBJ2-5, with 8 bases identical to TRBD1. In germline, CDR1 is ENHRY, CDR2 SYGVKD. The CDR3 sequence is 13 residues long. With 5 bases clipped from V and 3 bases from J, the junction kept 2 bases outside the gene matches. CDR3 protein: CAISLTGEETQYF. The CDR3 coding sequence is TGTGCCATCAGTTTGACAGGGGAAGAGACCCAGTACTTC.

The J gene is TRBJ1-3, the V gene TRBV5-1, with 8 bases fitting TRBD1. Trimming took 5 bases from V and 4 from J; bases not matched to a gene: 5. Germline CDR1 SGHRS, CDR2 YFSETQ. This CDR3 is built from 14 residues. The CDR3 nucleotides are TGCGCCAGCAGGGACAGGGCGGGAGGAAACACCATATATTTT. Amino acid sequence: CASRDRAGGNTIYF.

This chain connects TRBV7-8 to TRBJ2-2; a possible D gene is TRBD1 (6 bases). The CDR3 runs to 16 residues. The V end lost 6 bases, the J end lost 4 bases, and 18 bases lay between the germline ends. Germline V gene lookup returns CDR1 SGHVS and CDR2 FQNEAQ. The CDR3 reads CASSYEWGQLTGELFF. For the CDR3, the DNA is TGTGCCAGCAGTTATGAATGGGGACAACTCACCGGGGAGCTGTTTTTT.

The chain recombines TRBV9 with TRBJ1-6; 7 nucleotides align to TRBD1. CDR1 SGDLS and CDR2 YYNGEE come from the germline V gene. V lost 0 bases to trimming and J lost 7 bases; unmatched junction nucleotides: 7. The CDR3 covers 16 residues. This CDR3 is CASSVAGSGGNSPLHF. The CDR3 DNA reads as TGTGCCAGCAGCGTAGCGGGGTCAGGGGGAAATTCACCCCTCCACTTT.

V gene TRBV6-1 combines with J gene TRBJ2-1; D might be TRBD1 (5 bases). Germline loops: CDR1 MNHNS, CDR2 SASEGT. This CDR3 contains 14 residues. Trimming stripped 9 bases from V and 2 bases from J, with 14 bases between. The chain's CDR3 is CARPSDSPYNEQFF. The CDR3 DNA reads as TGTGCCAGACCCAGCGACAGCCCCTACAATGAGCAGTTCTTC.

The rearrangement joins TRBV9 to TRBJ2-2, with D unresolved. The germline gives CDR1 SGDLS, CDR2 YYNGEE. The CDR3 loop spans 17 amino acids. Trimming stripped 3 bases from V and 3 bases from J, with 18 bases between. The CDR3 here is CASSERRGYAYTGELFF. CDR3 DNA sequence: TGTGCCAGCAGCGAGCGACGAGGCTATGCGTACACCGGGGAGCTGTTTTTT.

The chain carries TRBV30 and TRBJ1-6, with D possibly TRBD1 on 6 matching bases. The V gene's germline CDR1 is GTSNPN and CDR2 SVGIG (reference sequence). Trimming pared 3 bases from V and 2 bases from J, leaving 11 bases between. The CDR3 consists of 15 residues. The CDR3 sequence: CAWRGGQTYNSPLHF. The CDR3 nucleotides are TGTGCCTGGAGAGGAGGACAGACCTATAATTCACCCCTCCACTTT.

This rearrangement joins TRBV5-8 to TRBJ1-4, with a weak D call TRBD1 (6 bases). V shed 2 bases and J shed 5 bases, with 10 bases lying between them. CDR3 length: 14 residues. Germline loops: CDR1 SGHTS, CDR2 YDEGEE. CDR3: CASSFLTGNEKLFF. The CDR3 nucleotides are TGTGCCAGCAGCTTCCTTACAGGGAATGAAAAACTGTTTTTT.